Each of the 24 T cell receptor beta chains below was sequenced from the same sample in a study of blood T cell repertoires in COVID-19. Profiling relied on immunoSEQ multiplex PCR, and the TCRdb table lists in-frame clones only, not all of them. Here the sample spans about 150,000 clones, roughly 88% being singletons. Input material: peripheral blood. The source of these receptors is a woman in her forties or fifties in a cohort sampled during active or convalescent COVID-19.

This sequence joins TRBV19 and TRBJ1-5; TRBD1 agrees at 7 bases. The CDR3 spans 15 residues. V shed 4 bases and J 2 bases; nucleotides not matched to a gene: 5. Germline loops: CDR1 LNHDA, CDR2 SQIVND (reference sequence). The CDR3 reads CASSTYRGGNQPQHF. The CDR3 DNA reads as TGTGCCAGTAGTACCTACAGGGGTGGCAATCAGCCCCAGCATTTT. Drawing the rest from reference TRBV19 and TRBJ1-5, the complete variable domain is DGGITQSPKYLFRKEGQNVTLSCEQNLNHDAMYWYRQDPGQGLRLIYYSQIVNDFQKGDIAEGYSVSREKKESFPLTVTSAQKNPTAFYLCASSTYRGGNQPQHFGDGTRLSIL.

This rearrangement joins TRBV12-3 or TRBV12-4 to TRBJ2-5; 9 bases align to TRBD1. The V gene end was trimmed by 6 bases and the J gene end by 8 bases; junction bases not matched to a gene: 4. The CDR3 covers 12 residues. The CDR3 region is CASSRTGVTQYF. The CDR3 DNA reads as TGTGCCAGCAGCCGGACAGGGGTAACCCAGTACTTC.

This clone appeared once. The chain uses TRBV4-2 and TRBJ2-3, with TRBD2 matching 14 bases. Germline CDR1 is LGHNA and CDR2 is YNFKEQ. The CDR3 consists of 16 residues. V lost 4 bases and J lost 5; bases outside the gene matches: 5. The CDR3 loop reads CASSPTSGGAGDTQYF. CDR3 DNA: TGTGCCAGCAGCCCGACTAGCGGGGGGGCGGGAGATACGCAGTATTTT.

V and J are TRBV11-1 and TRBJ2-1, with 11 bases identical to TRBD2. This CDR3 has 18 residues. Trimming removed 0 bases from V and 5 bases from J; junction bases left unmatched: 9. The germline V gene has CDR1 SGHAT and CDR2 FQDESV (reference sequence). The CDR3 sequence is CASSLAGWASGGNNEQFF. CDR3 nucleotide sequence: TGTGCCAGCAGCTTAGCGGGGTGGGCTAGCGGGGGGAACAATGAGCAGTTCTTC.

The rearrangement uses TRBV10-3 and TRBJ2-7, with 9 bases lining up with TRBD1. The germline CDR1 and CDR2 sequences are ENHRY and SYGVKD. V shed 2 bases and J 1 base; nucleotides not matched to a gene: 9. CDR3 length: 17 residues. CDR3: CAISEPTDRGNSYEQYF. The CDR3 DNA reads TGTGCCATCAGTGAGCCTACTGACAGGGGGAATTCCTACGAGCAGTACTTC.

The rearrangement links TRBV5-1 to TRBJ1-5; D unclear. From germline, CDR1 is SGHRS and CDR2 YFSETQ. CDR3 length equals 14 residues. Deletions cut 5 bases from V and 5 bases from J, with 14 bases between. The CDR3 bases are TGCGCCAGCAGTCCCTCTAGCTCGGATCAGCCCCAGCATTTT. Translation gives CASSPSSSDQPQHF.

The chain combines TRBV4-3 with TRBJ2-7; D gene unclear. V was cut by 1 base and J by 6 bases, with 10 bases left in between. CDR1 and CDR2 (germline): LGHNA, YSLEER. This CDR3 has 13 amino acids. CDR3 sequence: CASSQALSREQYF. In DNA, the CDR3 is TGCGCCAGCAGCCAAGCCCTTTCTCGCGAGCAGTACTTC.

V gene TRBV7-2 combines with J gene TRBJ2-3, with 8 bases identical to TRBD1. Germline V gene sequence: CDR1 SGHTA, CDR2 FQGNSA. This CDR3 region has 16 residues. With 0 bases clipped from V and 9 bases from J, the junction kept 11 bases outside the gene matches. The CDR3 DNA reads TGTGCCAGCAGCTTAGCGACGGGGACAGGTCGGGCCACGCAGTATTTT. It translates to CASSLATGTGRATQYF.

The V and J genes are TRBV9 and TRBJ2-1; D might be TRBD1 (7 bases). Looked up from germline, CDR1 is SGDLS and CDR2 is YYNGEE. The CDR3 is 16 residues long. Trimming took off 3 bases at V and 4 bases at J, with 17 bases between the two ends. The CDR3 sequence is CASSARGDTTYNEQFF. In nucleotides, the CDR3 is TGTGCCAGCAGCGCCAGGGGGGACACCACTTACAATGAGCAGTTCTTC.

The V call is TRBV11-2, the J call TRBJ2-7; TRBD1 matches at 10 bases. Germline values: CDR1 SGHAT, CDR2 FQNNGV. The CDR3 extends over 14 amino acids. V shed 4 bases and J 3 bases; nucleotides not matched to a gene: 3. DNA of the CDR3: TGTGCCAGCAGCTCCGGGACAGGGGACTACGAGCAGTACTTC. Translated: CASSSGTGDYEQYF.

The V call is TRBV6-4, the J call TRBJ2-3; TRBD2 agrees at 9 bases. Germline CDR1 reads MRHNA; CDR2 reads SNTAGT. CDR3 length equals 16 residues. After removal of 0 bases from V and 2 bases from J, the junction contained 3 bases not matched to a gene. The DNA of the CDR3 is TGTGCCAGCAGTGACTCGACTAGCGGCCCCACAGATACGCAGTATTTT. Protein product: CASSDSTSGPTDTQYF.

The J gene is TRBJ2-7, the V gene TRBV19, with D tentatively TRBD2 (6 bases). The CDR3 consists of 17 residues. Germline lookup yields CDR1 LNHDA and CDR2 SQIVND (reference sequence). V shed 4 bases and J shed 0 bases, with 19 bases lying between them. CDR3 nucleotide sequence: TGTGCCAGTAGTAACGCGCGGGGCCCCGAGCCCTCCTACGAGCAGTACTTC. This translates into CASSNARGPEPSYEQYF.

V usage is TRBV12-3 or TRBV12-4 and J usage is TRBJ2-3; 13 nucleotides agree with TRBD2. CDR3 length: 13 residues. Trimming removed 3 bases from V and 15 bases from J; junction bases left unmatched: 6. CDR3 sequence reads: CASSFQLAGGPYF. The CDR3 DNA sequence: TGTGCCAGCAGTTTCCAACTAGCGGGGGGGCCATATTTT.

Only a few counts were recorded for this clone. This chain connects TRBV5-4 to TRBJ1-1; 9 positions agree with TRBD1. The CDR3 covers 15 residues. From germline, CDR1 is SGHNT and CDR2 YYREEE (reference sequence). V trimming: 4 bases; J trimming: 4 bases; junction bases outside the gene matches: 8. CDR3 DNA sequence: TGTGCCAGCAGCACGCCCGGGACAGGGACCACTGAAGCTTTCTTT. As protein: CASSTPGTGTTEAFF.

The V call is TRBV10-2, the J call TRBJ2-7, with TRBD1 matching 9 bases. Losses at the gene ends were 4 bases for V and 1 base for J; bases not matched to a gene: 8. Germline CDR1 is WSHSY and CDR2 is SAAADI. CDR3 size: 16 residues. CDR3 DNA: TGCGCCAGCAGTGGAAAACCGGGACAGGGATCCTACGAGCAGTACTTC. Translation gives CASSGKPGQGSYEQYF.

The chain couples TRBV5-1 to TRBJ2-1, with 8 bases aligning to TRBD1. This CDR3 comprises 16 residues. J gave up 7 bases and V 4 bases, and 13 bases lay outside the gene matches. The germline CDR1 and CDR2 sequences are SGHRS and YFSETQ. The CDR3: CASSAEAGGLWNEQFF. In DNA, the CDR3 is TGCGCCAGCAGCGCGGAAGCAGGGGGCCTCTGGAATGAGCAGTTCTTC. Filled out from reference TRBV5-1 and TRBJ2-1, the complete variable domain reads KAGVTQTPRYLIKTRGQQVTLSCSPISGHRSVSWYQQTPGQGLQFLFEYFSETQRNKGNFPGRFSGRQFSNSRSEMNVSTLELGDSALYLCASSAEAGGLWNEQFFGPGTRLTVL.

The rearrangement uses TRBV5-6 and TRBJ2-5; D is unclear. CDR3 length equals 16 residues. Germline V CDR1 and CDR2: SGHDT, YYEEEE. V gave up 1 base and J gave up 2 bases, with 15 bases separating them. CDR3: CASSLRSGLSQETQYF. The CDR3 coding sequence is TGTGCCAGCAGCTTGCGGTCAGGTCTGTCTCAAGAGACCCAGTACTTC.

The gene calls are TRBV19 and TRBJ2-6, with D unresolved. The CDR3 runs to 15 residues. V lost 1 base, J lost 4 bases, and 8 bases lay in between. CDR1 LNHDA and CDR2 SQIVND come from the germline V gene (reference sequence). The CDR3 is CASSIVESGANVLTF. The CDR3 nucleotides read TGTGCCAGTAGTATAGTGGAGTCCGGGGCCAACGTCCTGACTTTC.

The J gene is TRBJ2-1, the V gene TRBV5-1; tentative D call: TRBD2 (7 bases). Trimming took 0 bases from V and 3 from J, leaving 13 bases between them. The CDR3 is 16 amino acids. Germline V gene sequence: CDR1 SGHRS, CDR2 YFSETQ. The CDR3 DNA follows: TGCGCCAGCAGCTTGGTCGGGGGGCGGTACTACAATGAGCAGTTCTTC. Translating it yields CASSLVGGRYYNEQFF. The whole variable domain, filled in from reference TRBV5-1 and TRBJ2-1, reads KAGVTQTPRYLIKTRGQQVTLSCSPISGHRSVSWYQQTPGQGLQFLFEYFSETQRNKGNFPGRFSGRQFSNSRSEMNVSTLELGDSALYLCASSLVGGRYYNEQFFGPGTRLTVL.

V and J are TRBV6-5 and TRBJ1-2, with a weak D call TRBD1 (6 bases). Germline V gene sequence: CDR1 MNHEY, CDR2 SVGAGI. V was clipped by 6 bases and J by 4 bases, with 12 bases between them. CDR3 size: 13 residues. CDR3 residues: CASSKQGSYGYTF. Written as DNA, the CDR3 is TGTGCCAGCAGCAAACAGGGTAGCTATGGCTACACCTTC.

The rearrangement links TRBV7-6 to TRBJ1-3; TRBD1 matches 9 bases. The junction had 8 bases not matched to a gene; V was cut back by 0 bases and J by 2 bases. Germline loops: CDR1 SGHVS, CDR2 FNYEAQ. The CDR3 loop spans 18 amino acids. CDR3 sequence: CASSLASIQGAPGNTIYF. The DNA of the CDR3 is TGTGCCAGCAGCTTAGCGTCGATACAGGGGGCGCCTGGAAACACCATATATTTT.

This chain uses TRBV7-3 with TRBJ2-2, with D possibly being TRBD1 (6 bases). This CDR3 is built from 15 residues. CDR1 is SGHTA, CDR2 FQGTGA, per germline. The V end lost 5 bases, the J end lost 6 bases, and 16 bases lay between the germline ends. The CDR3 is CASSHNVGAAGELFF. The CDR3 bases are TGTGCCAGCAGCCATAACGTGGGGGCTGCCGGGGAGCTGTTTTTT. Based on the CDR3 plus reference TRBV7-3 and TRBJ2-2, the full variable domain is GAGVSQTPSNKVTEKGKYVELRCDPISGHTALYWYRQSLGQGPEFLIYFQGTGAADDSGLPNDRFFAVRPEGSVSTLKIQRTERGDSAVYLCASSHNVGAAGELFFGEGSRLTVL.

The V gene is TRBV9, the J gene TRBJ1-6; D may be TRBD1 (5 bases). The germline gives CDR1 SGDLS, CDR2 YYNGEE. The CDR3 totals 16 residues. V lost 4 bases and J 6 bases, leaving 17 bases between the germline ends. As DNA, the CDR3 is TGTGCCAGCAGCCCAACATCGGGGGAGAGTAATTCACCCCTCCACTTT. Protein product: CASSPTSGESNSPLHF.

The chain couples TRBV4-1 to TRBJ2-1, with 10 bases lining up with TRBD1. Germline CDR1 MGHRA, CDR2 YSYEKL. The CDR3 runs to 15 residues. The trim removed 6 bases at V and 4 bases at J, leaving 6 bases unmatched. CDR3 coding DNA: TGCGCCAGCAGACCACCGGGACAGGGGTACAATGAGCAGTTCTTC. This codes for CASRPPGQGYNEQFF.